This TCR beta chain was identified in a study of blood T cell repertoires in COVID-19. Across the whole study: The origin of the acute and convalescent COVID-19 samples was the United States, Italy and Spain. In each case, the material was cDNA or gDNA derived from T cells, B-cell-depleted T cells, or PBMCs.

The CDR3 consists of 12 residues. Germline CDR1 SGHTA, CDR2 FQGNSA. V trimming: 4 bases; J trimming: 9 bases; junction bases outside the gene matches: 2. Authors' methods: The assay estimated nucleated cells by amplifying reference gene primers. This table comes from immunoSEQ multiplex PCR, and its TCRdb copy is limited to in-frame clones, with some not included. The DNA was the basis for D and trimming; V, J and clone size are from that table. Of tens of thousands of clones in the sample, about 85% were seen once. Sequencing used peripheral blood. The chain couples TRBV7-2 to TRBJ2-7, with TRBD2 identical over 11 bases. The sequence was collected from a woman aged 50 to 60 with active or convalescent COVID-19. In nucleotides, the CDR3 is TGTGCCAGCAGCTCCGGACTAGCGGGGCAGTACTTC. It yields the protein CASSSGLAGQYF.